This T cell receptor (beta chain) was obtained from a study of blood T cells in healthy people across ages (dated by TCRdb to the mid-2010s). In terms of the full investigation: In model experiments, roughly one uniquely barcoded TCR beta cDNA molecule per two T cells was captured by template switching. The study measured age-related changes in TCR beta repertoire diversity using deep sequencing normalized with unique cDNA molecular identifiers. Donors were grouped into four age groups: young (average roughly 15 years), middle-aged (39), aged (about 60) and long-lived (about 90). To avoid experimental bias, donors of different ages were distributed randomly across sequencing lanes. For two donors (one aged 18 to 30 and one aged 80 or older), the study analyzed two additional independent replicas of 1 million unique cDNA reads from the same blood draw. The study at large found these results: The CMV infection status of donors was not known, potentially confounding age-related changes in expanded clonotypes. A strong correlation was found between observed TCR beta diversity and the percentage of naive T cells measured by flow cytometry. Estimates of total diversity from one million sequenced T cells were regarded as lower bounds and underestimates. Compared with the aged group, the long-lived group had more naive CD4+ T cells, fewer expanded clones and increased TCR diversity, suggesting age selection. Observed TCR beta diversity per million T cells fell roughly linearly with age, and a significant reduction was already apparent by age roughly 40. Conclusive comparison of naive and antigen-experienced compartments was prevented by the profiling of bulk unsorted PBMCs.

Libraries were built with 5' RACE. Sequencing used an Illumina HiSeq 2500. A second PCR of about 6 to 11 cycles was performed with a sample-barcoded 5' primer and a J-beta primer mix. A unique molecular identifier was introduced onto each TCR beta cDNA molecule by a template-switch 5' adaptor carrying 12 random nucleotides. Each sample yielded at least 2.5 million CDR3-containing paired-end reads. First-strand cDNA synthesis was performed from all RNA using the Mint cDNA synthesis kit, with priming by a TRBC-specific oligonucleotide. Following uracil-DNA glycosylase treatment, all cDNA underwent a first 18-cycle PCR with the universal primers M1SS and BC2_uni_R. The authors' pipeline ran thus. Each sample was normalized by randomly selecting 1 million high-quality reads, each carrying a distinct molecular identifier. Instead of being binned into consensus sequences, reads with shared molecular identifiers were discarded. MiTCR, set to a Q25 quality threshold and the strictest error-elimination algorithm, was used for CDR3 identification, clonotype clustering and error correction. A nonparametric unseen species model with Euler transformation was used to estimate lower-bound total TCR beta diversity. In-frame beta chains were kept once TCRdb had trimmed the public reads at Q25 with fastp and called clones with MiXCR. Rows merge per CDR3 protein into single entries with the most common DNA and genes. The V and J calls were not made by the authors but by TCRdb's processing. In all, the sample holds under 2 million distinct CDR3 sequences, and about 32% of those were seen once. The ten largest make up 10% to 12% of the sample.

Systemically healthy Caucasian individuals from Russia, approximately 39 in total and aged roughly 6 to 90 years, were included as donors. Each donor gave around 9.8 milliliters of peripheral blood, collected into EDTA-treated Vacutainer tubes. Ficoll-Paque density-gradient centrifugation was used to isolate PBMCs, with at least 7 million per sample. Trizol reagent was used to extract total RNA from the PBMCs, yielding at least 6 micrograms per sample. Naive CD45RAhigh/CD27high T cell percentages were measured by flow cytometry on a PBMC aliquot from every donor. Turning to this clonotype: Its recognized antigen is unknown. Its ends do not fully match the called genes, so a read error is possible.

For CDR1 and CDR2, the germline V gene lists SNHLY and FYNNEI. The CDR3 spans 15 residues, from the cysteine through the phenylalanine. Just CDR3 DNA is preserved here, 45 bases in frame from base 1. The material sequenced was blood. This clonotype was obtained from a young woman in good health. The sequence joins TRBV2 to TRBJ1-5, with the D gene not confidently named. The CDR3 in this case is CASGESTSGNQPQHF. Read as DNA, the sequence is TGTGCCAGCGGTGAAAGCACCTCCGGGAATCAGCCCCAGCATTTT.